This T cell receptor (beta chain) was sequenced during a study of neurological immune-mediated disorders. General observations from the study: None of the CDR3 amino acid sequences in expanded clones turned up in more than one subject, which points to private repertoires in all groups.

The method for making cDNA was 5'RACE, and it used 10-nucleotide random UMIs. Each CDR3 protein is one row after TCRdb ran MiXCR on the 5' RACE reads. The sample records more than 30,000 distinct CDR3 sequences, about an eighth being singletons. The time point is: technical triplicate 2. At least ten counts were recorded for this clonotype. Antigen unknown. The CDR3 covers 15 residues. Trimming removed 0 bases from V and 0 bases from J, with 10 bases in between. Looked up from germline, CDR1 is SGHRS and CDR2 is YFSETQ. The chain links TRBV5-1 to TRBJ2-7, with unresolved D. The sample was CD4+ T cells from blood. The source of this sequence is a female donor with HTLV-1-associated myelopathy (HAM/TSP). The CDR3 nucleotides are TGCGCCAGCAGCTTGGCCGCTTTTAGCTCCTACGAGCAGTACTTC. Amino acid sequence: CASSLAAFSSYEQYF.